The entry that follows covers one T cell receptor beta chain sequence. What this receptor recognizes is not known. No per-base quality is available; no much larger clone lies one base away. The sample's time point label, in plain terms: blood 2 weeks post-SBRT. The treatment or condition label, read with the paper, signifies: 15 Gy SBRT to primary tumor, nephrectomy 4 weeks later. To follow tumor-enriched clonotypes, peripheral blood was collected serially from radiation-treated patients at baseline and again at 2 weeks and 4 weeks after SBRT. Every patient had renal cell carcinoma of clear cell pathology. Genomic DNA for TCR sequencing was prepared using the QIAamp DNA Blood Mini Kit (Qiagen). Samples were included in the analyses only if all quality control checks were passed. The sample originates from a study of radiation and T cells in renal cell carcinoma (dated by TCRdb to the early 2020s). Looking at the study overall: The samples were obtained from a clinical trial, where primary renal cell carcinomas were treated with 15 Gy stereotactic body radiation therapy and then removed by nephrectomy 4 weeks afterward. In total, 50 or so samples underwent TCR beta sequencing: 25 or so tumors plus 27 peripheral blood samples. Across all 53 samples, 4,016,671 unique CDR3 nucleotide sequences, encoding 2,658,974 unique CDR3 amino acid sequences, were identified.

Summary of the overall study and its limitations: Effects of radiation dose or scheduling on the TCR repertoire could not be addressed with the single-armed trial design. Blood repertoire dynamics were not followed beyond 4 weeks after treatment. An increase in top tumor clonotypes in blood was observed from baseline to 2 weeks post-radiation, followed by contraction by 4 weeks, which was taken to suggest transient expansion of tumor-resident clones. Because no pretreatment tumor biopsies were available, whether clonotypes were present in the tumor at baseline could not be determined.

TCR beta libraries were generated from genomic DNA with the immunoSEQ kit, following the manufacturer's recommendations. Library preparation used a first multiplex PCR with proprietary primers, then a second PCR adding unique barcodes, with bead cleanups after each round. Each sample batch included a kit-provided positive control reaction and a negative control reaction. The final libraries were assessed on an Agilent 4200 TapeStation D1000 ScreenTape, pooled by volume, and quantified by qPCR. An Illumina NextSeq500 fitted with a MidOutput 150-cycle cartridge performed the sequencing, running 156 Read1 cycles and 15 Index1 cycles with the kit's custom primers. The pooled library was loaded at 0.9 to 1 pM with an approximately 18% PhiX control spike-in. As for the authors' bioinformatics: Vendor-processed data were analyzed in R, with a clonotype defined as all T cells sharing the same CDR3 nucleotide sequence. In the clone abundance analyses, frequencies in each sample were normalized to that sample's 10,000 most abundant clones. Public T cell clones, averaging fewer than five per sample, were removed before analysis. A difference in abundance of at least 32-fold between compartments was used to define tumor-enriched and baseline blood-enriched clonotypes. A beta-binomial differential abundance model was used to identify clonotypes that were expanded or contracted between blood time points. The Baroni-Urbani and Buser coefficient was used to measure tumor-blood repertoire similarity, and groups were compared with two-tailed Wilcoxon tests in R. TCRdb carries this immuneACCESS record with in-frame sequences only. Its versions omit some clonotypes, under half of them owing to an unresolved V gene in the studies checked, with the rest unexplained. The DNA was the basis for D and trimming; V, J and clone size are from that table. The sample table lists roughly 75,000 clones, about four fifths of them with a count of one. Roughly 6.3% of the sample belongs to the ten largest clones.

The CDR3 holds 17 amino acids from the cysteine to the phenylalanine. The CDR3 DNA has 51 bases and is translated from base 1. V lost 3 bases and J lost 0 bases, and the count of bases not matched to a germline gene is 4. The germline V gene supplies CDR1 SQVTM and CDR2 ANQGSEA. The receptor's source is a man aged 55 to 70 with renal cell carcinoma. This chain is built from TRBV29-1 and TRBJ2-6; the junction holds 11 bases that match TRBD2. The sample was blood, taken from a patient whose treatment included radiotherapy and nephrectomy. The DNA reads TGCAGCGTTGAGGGGACTAGCGGTAACTCTGGGGCCAACGTCCTGACTTTC. Translated, this is CSVEGTSGNSGANVLTF. This CDR3, with the reference TRBV29-1 and TRBJ2-6 proteins standing in past its ends, gives the full variable domain SAVISQKPSRDICQRGTSLTIQCQVDSQVTMMFWYRQQPGQSLTLIATANQGSEATYESGFVIDKFPISRPNLTFSTLTVSNMSPEDSSIYLCSVEGTSGNSGANVLTFGAGSRLTVL.